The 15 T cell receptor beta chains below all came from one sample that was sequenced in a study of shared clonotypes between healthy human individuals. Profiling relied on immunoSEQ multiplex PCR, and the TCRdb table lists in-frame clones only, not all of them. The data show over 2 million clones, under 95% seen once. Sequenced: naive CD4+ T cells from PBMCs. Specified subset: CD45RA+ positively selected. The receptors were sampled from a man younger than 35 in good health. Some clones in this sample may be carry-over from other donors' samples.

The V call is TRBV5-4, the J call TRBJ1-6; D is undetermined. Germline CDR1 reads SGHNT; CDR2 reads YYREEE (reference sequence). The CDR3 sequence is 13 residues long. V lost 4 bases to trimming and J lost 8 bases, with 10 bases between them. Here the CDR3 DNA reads TGTGCCAGCAGCCGAAACAGTGATTCACCCCTCCACTTT. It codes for CASSRNSDSPLHF.

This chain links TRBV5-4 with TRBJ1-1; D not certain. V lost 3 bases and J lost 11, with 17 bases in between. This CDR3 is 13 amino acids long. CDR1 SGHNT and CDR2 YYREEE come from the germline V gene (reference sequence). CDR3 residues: CASSSSVVDVAFF. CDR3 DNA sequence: TGTGCCAGCAGCTCCAGTGTCGTCGACGTGGCTTTCTTT.

The chain's CDR3 is CASSEFQLSGYTF. The CDR3 bases are TGTGCCAGCAGTGAATTCCAGTTGAGTGGCTACACCTTC. The chain uses TRBV6-1 and TRBJ1-2; D uncertain. Per the germline V gene, CDR1 is MNHNS and CDR2 is SASEGT. This CDR3 is built from 13 residues. Trimming shortened V by 2 bases and J by 7 bases, and 11 bases separated the two germline ends.

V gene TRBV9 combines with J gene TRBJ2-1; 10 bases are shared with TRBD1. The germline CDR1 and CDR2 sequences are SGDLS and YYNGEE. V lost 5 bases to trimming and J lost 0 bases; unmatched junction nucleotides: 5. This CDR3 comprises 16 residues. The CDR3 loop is CASSGQGGSSYNEQFF. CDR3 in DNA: TGTGCCAGCAGTGGACAGGGGGGAAGCTCCTACAATGAGCAGTTCTTC. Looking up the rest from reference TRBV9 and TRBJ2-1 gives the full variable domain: DSGVTQTPKHLITATGQRVTLRCSPRSGDLSVYWYQQSLDQGLQFLIQYYNGEERAKGNILERFSAQQFPDLHSELNLSSLELGDSALYFCASSGQGGSSYNEQFFGPGTRLTVL.

The DNA of the CDR3 is TGTGCCTTGACTAGGACGACAGATACGCAGTATTTT. It specifies CALTRTTDTQYF. The chain couples TRBV30 to TRBJ2-3, with D possibly being TRBD2 (6 bases). The CDR3 is 12 amino acids. The ends were cut back, 7 bases at V and 3 bases at J, with 11 bases in the middle. From germline, CDR1 is GTSNPN and CDR2 SVGIG (reference sequence).

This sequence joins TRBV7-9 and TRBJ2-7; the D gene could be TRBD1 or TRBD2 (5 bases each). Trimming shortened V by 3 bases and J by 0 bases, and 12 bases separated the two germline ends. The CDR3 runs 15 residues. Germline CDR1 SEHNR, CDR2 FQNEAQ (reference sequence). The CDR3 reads CASSLRAGNSYEQYF. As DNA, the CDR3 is TGTGCCAGCAGCTTGAGGGCAGGGAACTCCTACGAGCAGTACTTC.

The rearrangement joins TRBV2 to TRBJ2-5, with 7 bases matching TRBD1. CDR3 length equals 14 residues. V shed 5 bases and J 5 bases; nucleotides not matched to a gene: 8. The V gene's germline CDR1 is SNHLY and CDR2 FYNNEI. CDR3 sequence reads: CASSPDRWGETQYF. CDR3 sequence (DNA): TGTGCCAGCAGTCCGGACAGGTGGGGGGAGACCCAGTACTTC.

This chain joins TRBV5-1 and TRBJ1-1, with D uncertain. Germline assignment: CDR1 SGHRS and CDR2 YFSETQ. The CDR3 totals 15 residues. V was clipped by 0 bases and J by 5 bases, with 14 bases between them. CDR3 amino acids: CASSLVVSSPTEAFF. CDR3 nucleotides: TGCGCCAGCAGCTTGGTAGTCTCGTCCCCTACTGAAGCTTTCTTT.

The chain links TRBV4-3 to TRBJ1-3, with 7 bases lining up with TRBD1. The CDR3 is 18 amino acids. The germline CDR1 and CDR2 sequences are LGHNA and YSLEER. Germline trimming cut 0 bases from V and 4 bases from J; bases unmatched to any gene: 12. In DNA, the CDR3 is TGCGCCAGCAGCCAAGAACCACAGGGGATTTTCTCAGGAAACACCATATATTTT. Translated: CASSQEPQGIFSGNTIYF.

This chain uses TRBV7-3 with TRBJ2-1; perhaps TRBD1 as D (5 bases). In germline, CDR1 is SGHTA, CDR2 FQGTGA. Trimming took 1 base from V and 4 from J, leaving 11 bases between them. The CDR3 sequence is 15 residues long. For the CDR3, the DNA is TGTGCCAGCAGCTTAAACGGACAACTGTACAATGAGCAGTTCTTC. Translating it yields CASSLNGQLYNEQFF.

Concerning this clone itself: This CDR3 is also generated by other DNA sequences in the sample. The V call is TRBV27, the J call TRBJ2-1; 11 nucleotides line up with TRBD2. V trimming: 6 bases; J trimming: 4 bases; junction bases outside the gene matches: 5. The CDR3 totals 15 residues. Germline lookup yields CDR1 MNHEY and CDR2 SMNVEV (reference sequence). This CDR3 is CASRLAGGPYNEQFF. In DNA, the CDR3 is TGTGCCAGCAGATTAGCGGGAGGGCCTTACAATGAGCAGTTCTTC.

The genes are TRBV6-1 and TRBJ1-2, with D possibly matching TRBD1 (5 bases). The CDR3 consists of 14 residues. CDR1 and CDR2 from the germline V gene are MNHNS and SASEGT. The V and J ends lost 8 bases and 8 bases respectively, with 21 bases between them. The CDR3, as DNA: TGTGCCAGCCATCGGGGACCGACCTTAGTGGGCTACACCTTC. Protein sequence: CASHRGPTLVGYTF.

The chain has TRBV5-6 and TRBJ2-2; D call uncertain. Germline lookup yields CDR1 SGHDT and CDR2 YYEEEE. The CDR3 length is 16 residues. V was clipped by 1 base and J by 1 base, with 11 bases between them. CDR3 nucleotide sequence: TGTGCCAGCAGCTTGTTCCAAAGTAAGAACACCGGGGAGCTGTTTTTT. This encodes CASSLFQSKNTGELFF.

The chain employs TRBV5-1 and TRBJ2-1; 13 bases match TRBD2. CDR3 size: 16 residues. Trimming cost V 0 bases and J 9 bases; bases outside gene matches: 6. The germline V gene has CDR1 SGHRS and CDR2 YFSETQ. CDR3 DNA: TGCGCCAGCAGCTTGGAAGGGACTAGCGGGATTGGTGAGCAGTTCTTC. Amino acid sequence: CASSLEGTSGIGEQFF.

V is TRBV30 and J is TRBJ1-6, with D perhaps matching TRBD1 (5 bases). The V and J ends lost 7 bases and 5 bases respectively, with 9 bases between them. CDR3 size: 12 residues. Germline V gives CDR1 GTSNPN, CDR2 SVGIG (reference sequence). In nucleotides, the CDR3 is TGTGCCTTCGGGGACGATAATTCACCCCTCCACTTT. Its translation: CAFGDDNSPLHF.